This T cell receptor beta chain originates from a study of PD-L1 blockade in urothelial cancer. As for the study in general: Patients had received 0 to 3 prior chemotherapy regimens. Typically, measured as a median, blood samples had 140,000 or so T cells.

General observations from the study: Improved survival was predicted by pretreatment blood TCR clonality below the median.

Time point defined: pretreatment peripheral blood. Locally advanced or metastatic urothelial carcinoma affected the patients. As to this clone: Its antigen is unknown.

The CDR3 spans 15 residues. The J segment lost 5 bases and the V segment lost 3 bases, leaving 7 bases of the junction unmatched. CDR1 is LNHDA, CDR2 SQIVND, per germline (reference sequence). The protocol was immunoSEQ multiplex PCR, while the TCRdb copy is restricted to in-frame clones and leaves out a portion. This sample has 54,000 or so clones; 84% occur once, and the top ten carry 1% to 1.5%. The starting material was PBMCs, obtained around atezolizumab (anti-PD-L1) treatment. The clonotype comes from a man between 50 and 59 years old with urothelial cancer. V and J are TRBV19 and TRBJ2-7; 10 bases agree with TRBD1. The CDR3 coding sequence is TGTGCCAGTAGTATGCAAGCTGGGACAGGGGACGAGCAGTACTTC. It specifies CASSMQAGTGDEQYF.